These T cell receptor beta chains were read from a single sample in a study of shared clonotypes between healthy human individuals. Method: immunoSEQ multiplex PCR; TCRdb's copy keeps in-frame clones and lacks some. The sample holds fewer than 1 million clones, approximately 97% seen once. Material: naive CD8+ T cells sorted from blood. The receptors originated from a man younger than 45 in good health. Each CDR3 is given with its conserved first and last residue. The order of the fields is CDR3 protein, V gene, J gene.

CSVENRDRGRFETQYF	TRBV29-1	TRBJ2-5
CAIQGFGETQYF	TRBV7-9	TRBJ2-5
CASSPRDRTNTEAFF	TRBV4-2	TRBJ1-1
CASSLGTGFTDTQYF	TRBV11-2	TRBJ2-3
CASSPGGRTGELFF	TRBV6-4	TRBJ2-2
CSVVGAWDGYTF	TRBV29-1	TRBJ1-2
CSVAGQRYEQYF	TRBV29-1	TRBJ2-7
CSVTLYSYNEQFF	TRBV29-1	TRBJ2-1
CASSGWTSGESTDTQYF	TRBV28	TRBJ2-3
CASSLASSHWDGYTF	TRBV5-1	TRBJ1-2
CASIGRNGGYEQYF	TRBV6-1	TRBJ2-7
CASKTPSTGELFF	TRBV4-1	TRBJ2-2
CSVDPEGAGDTEAFF	TRBV29-1	TRBJ1-1
CAVPTGTGGTSNEQFF	TRBV7-9	TRBJ2-1
CATSRRPGLQETQYF	TRBV15	TRBJ2-5
CATSQSGSRSYNEQFF	TRBV15	TRBJ2-1
CASSISPEQFF	TRBV19	TRBJ2-1
CASSSGSLPYEQYF	TRBV7-9	TRBJ2-7
CSAQRAAEAFF	TRBV20-1	TRBJ1-1
CASSLYGDEQFF	TRBV11-3	TRBJ2-1
CSVETNTEAFF	TRBV29-1	TRBJ1-1
CASSSPRTGGPTDTQYF	TRBV7-9	TRBJ2-3
CAWSVGGTEAFF	TRBV30	TRBJ1-1
CASGLAYPGQNTYEQYF	TRBV12-5	TRBJ2-7
CASSLTGVGQAGANVLTF	TRBV11-2	TRBJ2-6
CASSLRPGQRTYGYTF	TRBV28	TRBJ1-2
CASRASEAAYEQYF	TRBV7-9	TRBJ2-7
CSVVGGDLISYEQYF	TRBV29-1	TRBJ2-7
CASSVWQADTQYF	TRBV6-1	TRBJ2-3
CSVLGTEAFF	TRBV29-1	TRBJ1-1
CASSRGQPYEQYF	TRBV7-2	TRBJ2-7
CASSSLLSMNTEAFF	TRBV11-2	TRBJ1-1
CASSLRTSDPFEQYF	TRBV7-9	TRBJ2-7
CASSPVTTTHEQYF	TRBV7-9	TRBJ2-7
CASSPGTSSLGNEQFF	TRBV7-3	TRBJ2-1
CASSASRMDSYEQYF	TRBV28	TRBJ2-7
CAASGTSGRVDPDTQYF	TRBV10-3	TRBJ2-3
CASSLPYSGANVLTF	TRBV28	TRBJ2-6
CSVAEASGNYEQYF	TRBV29-1	TRBJ2-7
CASSWTGYEQYF	TRBV5-6	TRBJ2-7